This TCR beta chain was captured in a study of cytomegalovirus exposure and HLA in healthy donors. The study, taken as a whole, reports: A previous analysis found most TCR beta V segments productive roughly 90% or roughly 30% of the time.

Donors sampled were nominally healthy, though unrecorded immune exposures were likely. The PCR made use of 60 Vbeta and 13 Jbeta primers. Original processing notes: Roughly 11 million shared chains were among the roughly 80 million unique TCR beta chains that a later analysis counted. Produced via immunoSEQ multiplex PCR; TCRdb's table is partial and in-frame only. From that table come the V and J calls and clone size; the DNA was used to work out D and trimming. The table has 85,000 to 100,000 clones, around 77% seen once; the top ten hold around 3%. V was clipped by 6 bases and J by 8 bases; unmatched bases: 6. CDR3 length equals 12 residues. CDR1 is MNHEY and CDR2 is SVGAGI in the germline V gene. This clone showed up just a few times. Its antigen remains unidentified.

The sequenced sample consisted of PBMCs. The receptor was isolated from a middle-aged man in good health and CMV-seronegative. The V gene is TRBV6-5, the J gene TRBJ1-1; 7 positions match TRBD1. The CDR3 sequence: CASRKGQSEAFF. Here the CDR3 DNA reads TGTGCCAGCAGAAAGGGACAGTCCGAAGCTTTCTTT.